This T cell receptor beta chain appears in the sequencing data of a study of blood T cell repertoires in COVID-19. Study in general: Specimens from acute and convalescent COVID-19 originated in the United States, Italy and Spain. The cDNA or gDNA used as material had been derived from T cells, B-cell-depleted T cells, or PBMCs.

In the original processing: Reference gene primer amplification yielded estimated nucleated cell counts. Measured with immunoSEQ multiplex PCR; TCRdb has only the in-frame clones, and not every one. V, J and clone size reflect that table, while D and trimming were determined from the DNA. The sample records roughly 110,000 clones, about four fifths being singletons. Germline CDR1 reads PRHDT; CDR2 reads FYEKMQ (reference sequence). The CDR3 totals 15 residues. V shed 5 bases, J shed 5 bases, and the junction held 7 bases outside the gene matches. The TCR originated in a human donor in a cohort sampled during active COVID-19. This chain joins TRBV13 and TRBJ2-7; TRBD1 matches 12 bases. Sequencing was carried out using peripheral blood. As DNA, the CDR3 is TGTGCCAGCAGCCTGGGGGACAGGGGGCTCCACGAGCAGTACTTC. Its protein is CASSLGDRGLHEQYF.